This TCR beta chain was captured by sequencing in a study of T-cell reconstitution after alpha-beta-depleted transplantation in children. The authors prepared the TCRbeta library with unique molecular identifiers. TCRdb itself ran the PCR reads through MiXCR, one entry per CDR3 protein. The sample has roughly 160,000 distinct CDR3 sequences, more than 9.5% seen once. The TCR comes from a boy aged 2 to 10 with acute myeloid leukemia, due to receive a stem cell transplant. Sequences were derived from PBMCs, sampled before TCRalphabeta/CD19-depleted stem cell transplant.

DNA of the CDR3: TGTGCCAGCAGCTCAGGGTGGGGGGCACGACATGAGCAGTTCTTC. Translating gives CASSSGWGARHEQFF. The rearrangement links TRBV11-3 to TRBJ2-1, with D perhaps being TRBD1 or TRBD2 (6 bases each). This CDR3 has 15 residues. V was pared by 4 bases and J by 8 bases, with 18 bases between. Germline V CDR1 and CDR2: SGHNT, YENEEA.